Listed below are T cell receptor beta chains from one sample, sequenced in a study of metastatic and nonmetastatic thyroid tumors. TCRdb redid the clone calls on the PCR reads using MiXCR. The sample yields some 28,000 clones, approximately 17% seen once. The sequenced sample consisted of blood. Every receptor here comes from a female donor with papillary thyroid cancer or a benign thyroid nodule (not recorded which). Some clones in this sample may be carry-over from other donors' samples. The CDR3 runs from the conserved cysteine through the conserved F or W. D genes are given only for firm matches. Size is omitted from some rows. Given values are once, few, many or a class for expanded clones.

j_call | v_call | d_call | clone_size | cdr3_aa | cdr3_nt
TRBJ2-1 | TRBV3-1 | . | many | CASSQDGAGIYNEQFF | TGTGCCAGCAGCCAAGATGGCGCGGGAATCTACAATGAGCAGTTCTTC
TRBJ2-1 | TRBV28 | TRBD2 | few | CASSRTGGRSHGPFF | TGTGCCAGCAGTCGTACTGGCGGGAGATCCCATGGTCCGTTCTTC
TRBJ2-2 | TRBV4-1 | . | many | CASSPRATRNTGELFF | TGCGCCAGCAGCCCCCGGGCCACAAGAAACACCGGGGAGCTGTTTTTT
TRBJ2-7 | TRBV12-3/TRBV12-4 | TRBD1 | many | CARAGGPFTYEQYF | TGTGCCAGGGCAGGGGGACCCTTTACCTACGAGCAGTACTTC
TRBJ2-3 | TRBV10-3 | . | many | CAISGVEMSTDTQYF | TGTGCCATCAGTGGGGTGGAGATGTCCACAGATACGCAGTATTTT
TRBJ2-1 | TRBV28 | TRBD2 | . | CASVIRRLASTYNEQFF | TGTGCCAGTGTGATCCGGAGACTAGCGTCCACCTACAATGAGCAGTTCTTC
TRBJ2-1 | TRBV5-1 | TRBD1 | many | CASSQGQLNEQFF | TGCGCCAGCAGCCAGGGACAGCTCAATGAGCAGTTCTTC
TRBJ1-3 | TRBV2 | . | many | CASRLLEGNTIYF | TGTGCCAGCAGGCTGCTCGAGGGAAACACCATATATTTT
TRBJ2-5 | TRBV12-3/TRBV12-4 | . | few | CASVEACQETQYF | TGTGCCAGCGTTGAGGCTTGCCAAGAGACCCAGTACTTC
TRBJ2-2 | TRBV10-3 | TRBD2 | many | CATAGLAVNTGELFF | TGTGCCACCGCGGGACTAGCGGTAAACACCGGGGAGCTGTTTTTT